This T cell receptor beta chain stems from a study of cytomegalovirus exposure and HLA in healthy donors. 13 Jbeta primers and 60 Vbeta primers were used for the PCR. The protocol was immunoSEQ multiplex PCR, while the TCRdb copy is restricted to in-frame clones and leaves out a portion. Of tens of thousands of clones listed, more than 55% are singletons. In regard to this clone: The antigen is undetermined.

General study points: Three of the chains that were CMV-associated were confirmed in vitro to be specific for CMV antigens. TCR sequences were mostly rare, though some public TCRs occurred in many donors. Highly shared variants forming one cluster were likely a sequencing artifact. Among TCR beta chains of equal frequency, HLA-associated ones were more clonally expanded in a later analysis.

The germline V gene has CDR1 SNHLY and CDR2 FYNNEI. This CDR3 comprises 15 residues. The sequence was obtained from a boy aged 10-17 years in good health and CMV-seropositive. Sequencing input: PBMCs. The chain combines TRBV2 with TRBJ2-3; 8 nucleotides match TRBD2. The CDR3 nucleotides are TGTGCGTACCGTACTCGGCGGGGGGCCACAGATACGCAGTATTTT. This gives the protein CAYRTRRGATDTQYF.